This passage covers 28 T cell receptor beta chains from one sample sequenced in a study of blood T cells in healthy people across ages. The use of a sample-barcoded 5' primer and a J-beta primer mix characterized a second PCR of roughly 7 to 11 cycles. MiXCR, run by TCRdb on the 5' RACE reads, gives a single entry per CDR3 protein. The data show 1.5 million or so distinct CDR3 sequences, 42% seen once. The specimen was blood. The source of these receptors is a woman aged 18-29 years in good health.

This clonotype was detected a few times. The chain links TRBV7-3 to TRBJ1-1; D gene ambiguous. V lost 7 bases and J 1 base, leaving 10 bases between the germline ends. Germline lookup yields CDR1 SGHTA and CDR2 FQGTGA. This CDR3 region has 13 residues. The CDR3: CASTLQPNTEAFF. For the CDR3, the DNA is TGTGCCAGCACCCTACAGCCGAACACTGAAGCTTTCTTT. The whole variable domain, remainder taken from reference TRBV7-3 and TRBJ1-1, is GAGVSQTPSNKVTEKGKYVELRCDPISGHTALYWYRQSLGQGPEFLIYFQGTGAADDSGLPNDRFFAVRPEGSVSTLKIQRTERGDSAVYLCASTLQPNTEAFFGQGTRLTVV.

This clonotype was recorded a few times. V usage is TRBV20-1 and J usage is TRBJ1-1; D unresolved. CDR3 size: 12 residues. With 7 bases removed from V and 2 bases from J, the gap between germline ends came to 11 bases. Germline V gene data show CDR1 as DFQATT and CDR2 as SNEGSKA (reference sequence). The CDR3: CSVSPKNTEAFF. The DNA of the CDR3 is TGCAGTGTCAGTCCCAAAAACACTGAAGCTTTCTTT.

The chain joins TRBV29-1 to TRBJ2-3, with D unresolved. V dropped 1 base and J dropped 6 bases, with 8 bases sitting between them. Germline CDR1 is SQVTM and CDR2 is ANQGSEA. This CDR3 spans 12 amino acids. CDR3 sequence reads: CSVEGPADTQYF. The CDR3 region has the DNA TGCAGCGTTGAAGGCCCCGCGGATACGCAGTATTTT.

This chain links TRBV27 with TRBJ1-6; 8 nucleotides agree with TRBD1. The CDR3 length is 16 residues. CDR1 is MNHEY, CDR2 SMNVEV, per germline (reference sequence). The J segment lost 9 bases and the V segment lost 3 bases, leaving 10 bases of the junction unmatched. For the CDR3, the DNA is TGTGCCAGCAGTTTGTGGGGTGGACAGGGAGGTTCACCCCTCCACTTT. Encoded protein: CASSLWGGQGGSPLHF.

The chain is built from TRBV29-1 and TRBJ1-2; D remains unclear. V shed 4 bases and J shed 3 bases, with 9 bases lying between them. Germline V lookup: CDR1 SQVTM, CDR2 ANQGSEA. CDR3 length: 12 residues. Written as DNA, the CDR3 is TGCAGCGTTGGAAAATCCGACTATGGCTACACCTTC. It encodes CSVGKSDYGYTF.

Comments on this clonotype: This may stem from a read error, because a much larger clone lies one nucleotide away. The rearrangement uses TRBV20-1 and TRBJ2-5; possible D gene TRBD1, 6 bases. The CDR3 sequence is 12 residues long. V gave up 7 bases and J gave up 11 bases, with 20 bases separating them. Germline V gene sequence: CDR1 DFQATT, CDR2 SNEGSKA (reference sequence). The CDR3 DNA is TGCAGTGTGCCGAGGGGGTACAATGAGCAGTACTTC. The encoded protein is CSVPRGYNEQYF.

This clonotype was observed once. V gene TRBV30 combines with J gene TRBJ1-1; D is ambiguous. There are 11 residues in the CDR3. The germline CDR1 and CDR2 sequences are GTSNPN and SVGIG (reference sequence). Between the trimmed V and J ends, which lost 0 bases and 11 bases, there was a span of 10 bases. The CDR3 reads CAWSVLGGAFF. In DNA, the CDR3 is TGTGCCTGGAGTGTACTCGGCGGGGCTTTCTTT. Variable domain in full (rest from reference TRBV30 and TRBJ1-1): SQTIHQWPATLVQPVGSPLSLECTVEGTSNPNLYWYRQAAGRGLQLLFYSVGIGQISSEVPQNLSASRPQDRQFILSSKKLLLSDSGFYLCAWSVLGGAFFGQGTRLTVV.

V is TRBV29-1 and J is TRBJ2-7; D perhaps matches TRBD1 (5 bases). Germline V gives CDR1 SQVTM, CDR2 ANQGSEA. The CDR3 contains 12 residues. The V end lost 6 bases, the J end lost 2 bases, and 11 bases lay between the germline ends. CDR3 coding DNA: TGCAGCGTCGAAAAGGGGACCTACGAGCAGTACTTC. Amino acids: CSVEKGTYEQYF.

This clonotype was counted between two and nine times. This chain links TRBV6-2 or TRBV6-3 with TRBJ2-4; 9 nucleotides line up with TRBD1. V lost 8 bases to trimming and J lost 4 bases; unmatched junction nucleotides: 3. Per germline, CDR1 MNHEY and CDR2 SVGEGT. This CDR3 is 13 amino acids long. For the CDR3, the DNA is TGTGCCAGCGAAGGGACAGGGAAAAACATTCAGTACTTC. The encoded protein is CASEGTGKNIQYF.

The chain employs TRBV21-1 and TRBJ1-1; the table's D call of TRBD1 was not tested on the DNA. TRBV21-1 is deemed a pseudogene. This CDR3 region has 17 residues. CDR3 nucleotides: TGTGCCAGCAGCAAAGGTGGGGACAGGGGGCTTAACACTGAAGCTTTCTTT. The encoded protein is CASSKGGDRGLNTEAFF.

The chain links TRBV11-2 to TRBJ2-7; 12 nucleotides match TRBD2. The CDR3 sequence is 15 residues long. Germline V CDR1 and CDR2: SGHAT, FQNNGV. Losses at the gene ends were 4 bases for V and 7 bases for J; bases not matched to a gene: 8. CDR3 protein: CASSSRTSGTSEQYF. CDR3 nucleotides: TGTGCCAGCAGCTCCCGGACTAGCGGGACAAGTGAGCAGTACTTC.

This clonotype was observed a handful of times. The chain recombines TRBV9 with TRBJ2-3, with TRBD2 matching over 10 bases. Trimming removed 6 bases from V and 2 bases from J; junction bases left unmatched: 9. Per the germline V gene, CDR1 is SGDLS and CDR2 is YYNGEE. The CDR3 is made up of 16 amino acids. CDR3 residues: CASNLEAGGITDTQYF. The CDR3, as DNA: TGTGCCAGCAACCTGGAAGCGGGGGGGATCACAGATACGCAGTATTTT.

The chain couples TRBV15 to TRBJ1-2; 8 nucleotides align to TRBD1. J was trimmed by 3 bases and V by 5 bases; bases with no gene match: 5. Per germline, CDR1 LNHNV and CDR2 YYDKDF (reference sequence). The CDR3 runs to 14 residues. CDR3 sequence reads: CATSVQGAYYGYTF. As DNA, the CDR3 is TGTGCCACCAGCGTGCAGGGGGCCTACTATGGCTACACCTTC.

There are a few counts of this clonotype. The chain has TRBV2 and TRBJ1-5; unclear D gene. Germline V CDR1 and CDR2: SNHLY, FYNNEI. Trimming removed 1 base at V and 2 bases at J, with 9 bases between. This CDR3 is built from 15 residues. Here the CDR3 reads CASSEVGVGNQPQHF. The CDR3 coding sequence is TGTGCCAGCAGTGAAGTTGGGGTTGGCAATCAGCCCCAGCATTTT.

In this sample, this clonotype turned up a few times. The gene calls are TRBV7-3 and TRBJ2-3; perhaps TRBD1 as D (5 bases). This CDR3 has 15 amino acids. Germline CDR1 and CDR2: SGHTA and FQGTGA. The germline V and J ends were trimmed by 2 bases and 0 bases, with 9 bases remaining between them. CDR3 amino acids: CASSLQGRSTDTQYF. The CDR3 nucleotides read TGTGCCAGCAGCTTACAGGGAAGAAGCACAGATACGCAGTATTTT.

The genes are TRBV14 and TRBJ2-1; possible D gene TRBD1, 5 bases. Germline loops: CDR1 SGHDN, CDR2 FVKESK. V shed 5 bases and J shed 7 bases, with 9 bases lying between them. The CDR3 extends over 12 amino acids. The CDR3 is CASSKKGNEQFF. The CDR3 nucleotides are TGTGCCAGCAGCAAAAAGGGGAATGAGCAGTTCTTC.

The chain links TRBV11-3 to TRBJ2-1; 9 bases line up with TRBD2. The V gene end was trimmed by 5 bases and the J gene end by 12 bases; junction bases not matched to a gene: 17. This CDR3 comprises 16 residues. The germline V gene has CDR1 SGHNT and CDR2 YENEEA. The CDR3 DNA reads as TGTGCCAGCAGCCCCAGGACTTGGCGGGAGGGGGTCTGGCAGTTCTTC. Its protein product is CASSPRTWREGVWQFF.

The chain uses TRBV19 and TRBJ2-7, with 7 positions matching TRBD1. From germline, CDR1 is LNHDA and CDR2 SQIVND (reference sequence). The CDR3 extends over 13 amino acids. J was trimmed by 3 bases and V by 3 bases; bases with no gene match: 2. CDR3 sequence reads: CASSIRGYYEQYF. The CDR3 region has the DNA TGTGCCAGTAGTATCAGGGGGTACTACGAGCAGTACTTC.

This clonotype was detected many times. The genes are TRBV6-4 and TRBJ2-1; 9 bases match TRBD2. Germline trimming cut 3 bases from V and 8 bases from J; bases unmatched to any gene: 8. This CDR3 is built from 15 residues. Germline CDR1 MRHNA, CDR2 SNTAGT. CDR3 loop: CASSELAGSQHEQFF. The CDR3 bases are TGTGCCAGCAGTGAGCTAGCGGGAAGTCAACATGAGCAGTTCTTC.

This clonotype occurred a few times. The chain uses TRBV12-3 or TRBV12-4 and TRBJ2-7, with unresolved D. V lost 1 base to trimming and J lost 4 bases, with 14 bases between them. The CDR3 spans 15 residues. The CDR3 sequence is CASSLGASPSYEQYF. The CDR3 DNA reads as TGTGCCAGCAGTTTAGGCGCGTCCCCAAGTTACGAGCAGTACTTC.

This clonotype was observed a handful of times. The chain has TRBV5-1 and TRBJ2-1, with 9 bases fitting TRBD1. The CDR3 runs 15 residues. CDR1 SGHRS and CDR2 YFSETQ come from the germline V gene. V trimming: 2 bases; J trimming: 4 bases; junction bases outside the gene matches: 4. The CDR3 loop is CASSFGQGTYNEQFF. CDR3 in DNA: TGCGCCAGCAGCTTCGGACAGGGGACGTACAATGAGCAGTTCTTC.

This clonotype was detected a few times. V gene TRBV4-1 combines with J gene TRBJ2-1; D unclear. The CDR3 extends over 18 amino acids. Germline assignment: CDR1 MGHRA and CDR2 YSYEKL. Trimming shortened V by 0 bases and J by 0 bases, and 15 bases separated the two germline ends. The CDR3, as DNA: TGCGCCAGCAGCCAAGATCCAACGCGACGGCGCTCCTACAATGAGCAGTTCTTC. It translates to CASSQDPTRRRSYNEQFF.

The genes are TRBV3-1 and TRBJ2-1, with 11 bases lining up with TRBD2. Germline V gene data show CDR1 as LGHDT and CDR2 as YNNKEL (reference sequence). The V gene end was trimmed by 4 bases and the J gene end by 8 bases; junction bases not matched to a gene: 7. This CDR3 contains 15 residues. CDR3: CASSLAASGGYEQFF. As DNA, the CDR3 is TGTGCCAGCAGCCTTGCGGCTAGCGGGGGGTATGAGCAGTTCTTC.

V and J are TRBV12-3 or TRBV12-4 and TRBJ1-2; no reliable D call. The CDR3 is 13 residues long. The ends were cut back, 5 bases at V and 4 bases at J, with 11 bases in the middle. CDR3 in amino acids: CASSPRASYGYTF. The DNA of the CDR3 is TGTGCCAGCAGTCCTCGGGCAAGCTATGGCTACACCTTC.

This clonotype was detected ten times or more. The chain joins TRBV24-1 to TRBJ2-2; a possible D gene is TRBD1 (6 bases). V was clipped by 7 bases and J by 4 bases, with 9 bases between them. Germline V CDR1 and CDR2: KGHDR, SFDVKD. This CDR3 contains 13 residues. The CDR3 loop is CATRDRSTGELFF. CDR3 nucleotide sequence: TGTGCCACCAGGGACAGATCCACCGGGGAGCTGTTTTTT.

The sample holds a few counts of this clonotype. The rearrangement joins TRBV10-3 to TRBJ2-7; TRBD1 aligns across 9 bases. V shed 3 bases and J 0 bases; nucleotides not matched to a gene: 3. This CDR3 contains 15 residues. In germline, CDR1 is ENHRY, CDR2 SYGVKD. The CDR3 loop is CAISDRDRVSYEQYF. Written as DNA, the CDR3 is TGTGCCATCAGTGACAGGGACAGGGTCTCCTACGAGCAGTACTTC.

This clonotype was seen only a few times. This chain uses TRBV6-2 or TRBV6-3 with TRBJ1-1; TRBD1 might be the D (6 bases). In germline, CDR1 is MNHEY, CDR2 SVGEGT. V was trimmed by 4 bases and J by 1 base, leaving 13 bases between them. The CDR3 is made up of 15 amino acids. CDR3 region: CASSLSGARNTEAFF. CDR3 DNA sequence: TGTGCCAGCAGTTTATCAGGGGCACGGAACACTGAAGCTTTCTTT.

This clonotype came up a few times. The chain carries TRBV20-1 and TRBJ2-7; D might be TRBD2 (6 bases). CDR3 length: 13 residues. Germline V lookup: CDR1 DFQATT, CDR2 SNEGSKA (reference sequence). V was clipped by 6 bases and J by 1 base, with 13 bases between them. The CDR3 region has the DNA TGCAGTGCCCCAACTAGCAATTCCTACGAGCAGTACTTC. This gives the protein CSAPTSNSYEQYF.